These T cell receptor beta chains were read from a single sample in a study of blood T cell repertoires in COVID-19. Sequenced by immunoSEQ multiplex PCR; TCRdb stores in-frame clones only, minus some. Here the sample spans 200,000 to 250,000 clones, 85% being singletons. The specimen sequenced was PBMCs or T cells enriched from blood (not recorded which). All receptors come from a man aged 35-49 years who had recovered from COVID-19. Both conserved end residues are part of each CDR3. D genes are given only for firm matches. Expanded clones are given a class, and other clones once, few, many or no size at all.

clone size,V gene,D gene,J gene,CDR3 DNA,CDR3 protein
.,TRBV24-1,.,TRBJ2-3,TGTGCCACCAGTGTCCCAGGCCTCGCTCGGACAGATACGCAGTATTTT,CATSVPGLARTDTQYF
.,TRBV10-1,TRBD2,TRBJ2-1,TGCGCCAGCAGTGAAAACCCCCCCGGGAGGGCCGCTAATGAGCAGTTCTTC,CASSENPPGRAANEQFF
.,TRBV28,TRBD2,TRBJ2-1,TGTGCCAGCAGTTGGACGGGAGGAGCGGGATACAATGAGCAGTTCTTC,CASSWTGGAGYNEQFF
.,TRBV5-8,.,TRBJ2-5,TGTGCCAGCAGCTGGGCCCCCGGAGGGCAAGAGACCCAGTACTTC,CASSWAPGGQETQYF
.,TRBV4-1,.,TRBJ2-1,TGCGCCAGCAGCCAGGCTTTTCGGGAGAGGTACAATGAGCAGTTCTTC,CASSQAFRERYNEQFF
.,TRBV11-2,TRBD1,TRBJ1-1,TGTGCCAGCAGCAATGACAGGGATGCCGAAGCTTTCTTT,CASSNDRDAEAFF
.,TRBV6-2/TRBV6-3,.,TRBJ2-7,TGTGCCAGCAGTCAAGCGACTCGGGAGCAGTACTTC,CASSQATREQYF
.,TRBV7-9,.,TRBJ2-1,TGTGCCAGCAGCTTCAGCGGGTCCCGGTTGTATGAGCAGTTCTTC,CASSFSGSRLYEQFF
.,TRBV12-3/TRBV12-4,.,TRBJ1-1,TGTGCCAGCAGTTTGGGGGGTCGGGCTGAAGCTTTCTTT,CASSLGGRAEAFF
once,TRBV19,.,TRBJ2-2,TGTGCCAGTTCTGCCGGGGAGCTGTTTTTT,CASSAGELFF
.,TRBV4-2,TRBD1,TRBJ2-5,TGTGCCAGCAGCCCCGGGACAGTTCAAGAGACCCAGTACTTC,CASSPGTVQETQYF
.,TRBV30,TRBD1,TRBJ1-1,TGTGCCTGGAGTTTTTTACAGGGGGCGGGGAACACTGAAGCTTTCTTT,CAWSFLQGAGNTEAFF
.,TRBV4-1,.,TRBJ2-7,TGCGCCAGCAGCCACCTCACCGGGGCCTACGAGCAGTACTTC,CASSHLTGAYEQYF
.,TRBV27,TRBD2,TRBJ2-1,TGTGCCAGCAGTTTGACTAGCGGGAGGGTTGAGCAGTTCTTC,CASSLTSGRVEQFF
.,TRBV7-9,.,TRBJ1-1,TGTGCCAGCAGGTCCTCCGGGACACCCACTGAAGCTTTCTTT,CASRSSGTPTEAFF
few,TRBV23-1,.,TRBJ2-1,TGCGCCAGCAGTCAATTGAAGAGAAGCTCCTACAATGAGCAGTTCTTC,CASSQLKRSSYNEQFF
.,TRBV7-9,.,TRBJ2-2,TGTGCCAGCCGCCCGGACATGCACACCGGGGAGCTGTTTTTT,CASRPDMHTGELFF
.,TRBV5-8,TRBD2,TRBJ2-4,TGTGCCAGCAGAGGACTAGCGGGAGGCACGAACGCCAAAAACATTCAGTACTTC,CASRGLAGGTNAKNIQYF
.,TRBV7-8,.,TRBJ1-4,TGTGCCAGCAGCTTAGCGCTAATCGGGGAAAAACTGTTTTTT,CASSLALIGEKLFF
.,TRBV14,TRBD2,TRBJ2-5,TGTGCCAGCAGCCAAGCACCGACTAGCAGAATTGGGACCCAGTACTTC,CASSQAPTSRIGTQYF
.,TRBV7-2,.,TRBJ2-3,TGTGCCAGCAGCAGTATTTCGCTAAGCACAGATACGCAGTTTTTT,CASSSISLSTDTQFF
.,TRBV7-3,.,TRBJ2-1,TGTGCCAGCAGCTTAGGCTTGGAGGGAAACAATGAGCAGTTCTTC,CASSLGLEGNNEQFF
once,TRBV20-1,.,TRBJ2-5,TGCAGTGCCTCCCACCAAGAGACCCAGTACTTC,CSASHQETQYF
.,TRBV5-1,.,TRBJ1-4,TGCGCCAGCAGATTCGGGATAGCTAATGAAAAACTGTTTTTT,CASRFGIANEKLFF
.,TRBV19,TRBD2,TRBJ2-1,TGTGCCAGTAGTACTCGCGGGAGGGCTATAGACAATGAGCAGTTCTTC,CASSTRGRAIDNEQFF
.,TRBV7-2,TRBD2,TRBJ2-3,TGTGCCAGCAGCTTAGGTAGCGGGACACATGCCAGGGGTGATACGCAGTATTTT,CASSLGSGTHARGDTQYF
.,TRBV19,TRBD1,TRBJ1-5,TGTGCCAGTAGGGGGACAGGGAATCAGCCCCAGCATTTT,CASRGTGNQPQHF
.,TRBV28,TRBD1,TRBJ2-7,TGTGCCAGCAGTTGGGCCGACAGGGTCGCGGGCGAGCAGTACTTC,CASSWADRVAGEQYF
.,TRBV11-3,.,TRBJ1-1,TGTGCCAGCAGCTTTAGGAGAGTCAGGGGCAAGGGCACTGAAGCTTTCTTT,CASSFRRVRGKGTEAFF
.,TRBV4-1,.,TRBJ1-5,TGCGCCAGCAGCCAAGATTGGGGGAGGTGGCAGCCCCAGCATTTT,CASSQDWGRWQPQHF
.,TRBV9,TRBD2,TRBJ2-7,TGTGCCAGCAGCGTAGGACTAGCGGGAGAGAACGAGCAGTACTTC,CASSVGLAGENEQYF
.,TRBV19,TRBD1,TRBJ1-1,TGTGCCAGTGAAAACACCCGAGCTGGTCGACAGGGGTCCCGGGGGGCTGAAGCTTTCTTT,CASENTRAGRQGSRGAEAFF
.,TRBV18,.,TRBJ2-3,TGTGCCAGCTCACAGTCAGAGGCAGATACGCAGTATTTT,CASSQSEADTQYF
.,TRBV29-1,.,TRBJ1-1,TGCAGCGTTCGGGTGGGTATGAACACTGAAGCTTTCTTT,CSVRVGMNTEAFF
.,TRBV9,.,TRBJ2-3,TGTGCCAGCAGCGTAGTCCTTGTCCTTGACTCAGATACGCAGTATTTT,CASSVVLVLDSDTQYF
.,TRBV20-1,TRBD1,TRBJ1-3,TGCAGTGCTAGTACCCGGGACAGACGAAACACCATATATTTT,CSASTRDRRNTIYF
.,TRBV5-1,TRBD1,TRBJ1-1,TGCGCCAGCAGCCCCGGAGTACAGGGGGCTTTTACTGAAGCTTTCTTT,CASSPGVQGAFTEAFF
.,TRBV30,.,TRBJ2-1,TGTGCCTGGAGTTCCAACCCTGGGCGTGAGCAGTTCTTC,CAWSSNPGREQFF
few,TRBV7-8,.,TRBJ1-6,TGTGCCAGCAGCACGATAGGGGTTTCACCCCTCCACTTT,CASSTIGVSPLHF
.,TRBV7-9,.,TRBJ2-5,TGTGCCAGCAGCGCCGGGGAGACCCAGTACTTC,CASSAGETQYF
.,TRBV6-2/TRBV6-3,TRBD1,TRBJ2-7,TGTGCCAGCAGCGGGACAGTCTCCTACGAGCAGTACTTC,CASSGTVSYEQYF